One sample yielded the 13 T cell receptor beta chains listed below, sequenced in a study of blood T cells in healthy people across ages. The second PCR ran roughly 6 to 11 cycles with a sample-barcoded 5' primer and J-beta primers. In TCRdb, the 5' RACE reads were re-called with MiXCR into one record per CDR3 protein. In the table there are 1.5 million to 2 million distinct CDR3 sequences, over 25% of which are singletons. Sample: blood. Source of these receptors: a woman under 40 in good health.

This clonotype has just a few counts. A much larger clone lies a single base off, so this may be a read error. This chain links TRBV7-2 with TRBJ1-5; D is uncertain. V was shortened by 5 bases and J by 1 base, with 15 bases between the two germline ends. There are 16 residues in the CDR3. Germline V gene sequence: CDR1 SGHTA, CDR2 FQGNSA. The CDR3 coding sequence is TGTGCCAGCAGCCCCTTTTGGGGAGGGAGCAATCAGCCCCAGCATTTT. It yields the protein CASSPFWGGSNQPQHF.

Remarks on this clonotype: One junction end does not reproduce the germline sequence, and a read error may be involved. The rearrangement links TRBV6-6 to TRBJ2-4; 8 positions agree with TRBD1. TRBJ2-5 explains the end of the DNA better; the J call may be wrong. This CDR3 is 14 amino acids long. Per germline, CDR1 MNHNY and CDR2 SVGAGI (reference sequence). The CDR3 nucleotides are TGTACCAGCAACGACAGGGGTACGGGAGAGACCCAGTACTTC. This translates into CTSNDRGTGETQYF.

This clonotype came up once. The V and J genes are TRBV5-1 and TRBJ2-5; 10 nucleotides agree with TRBD2. The DNA matches TRBJ2-7 better at its end, which makes the J call doubtful. The CDR3 has 16 amino acids. Germline assignment: CDR1 SGHRS and CDR2 YFSETQ. In DNA, the CDR3 is TGCGCCAGCCGAACCGCCTGGGCTAGCGGGGGCGGCGAGCAGTACTTC. Protein product: CASRTAWASGGGEQYF.

Ten or more counts support this clonotype. The chain recombines TRBV14 with TRBJ2-1; D gene ambiguous. The length of the CDR3 is 11 residues. V shed 2 bases and J shed 15 bases, with 11 bases lying between them. CDR1 and CDR2 (germline): SGHDN, FVKESK. In DNA, the CDR3 is TGTGCCAGCAGCCAACGAACCCTTCGGTTCTTC. Translating gives CASSQRTLRFF.

As to this clonotype: Mismatch with germline at one junction end may stem from a read error. The genes are TRBV28 and TRBJ1-2; no clear D gene. CDR1 and CDR2 (germline): MDHEN, SYDVKM. The CDR3 consists of 12 residues. Here the CDR3 DNA reads TGTTCCAGCAGTTTAGCCACTCGAGGCTGCACCTTC. Translated, it gives CSSSLATRGCTF.

On this clonotype itself: It is unclear where the CDR3 begins or ends on the DNA, so no DNA is shown, and the CDR3 is as TCRdb lists it. V and J are TRBV9 and TRBJ2-7; no check of the table's D call, TRBD1, against the DNA was made. A total of 14 residues make up the CDR3, ends included. CDR1 is SGDLS, CDR2 YYNGEE, per germline. CDR3 region: CASSVAQGADEQHF.

For this clonotype: This clone may be a read error of a much larger clone one base away. V and J are TRBV7-2 and TRBJ1-6; possible D gene TRBD1, 5 bases. Germline V gives CDR1 SGHTA, CDR2 FQGNSA. This CDR3 comprises 15 residues. The V gene lost 6 bases and the J gene lost 5 bases, with 14 bases spanning the gap. The CDR3 reads CASRTSGGNNSPLHF. For the CDR3, the DNA is TGTGCCAGCAGGACCTCCGGGGGAAATAATTCACCCCTCCACTTT. Full variable domain (missing parts from reference TRBV7-2 and TRBJ1-6): GAGVSQSPSNKVTEKGKDVELRCDPISGHTALYWYRQSLGQGLEFLIYFQGNSAPDKSGLPSDRFSAERTGGSVSTLTIQRTQQEDSAVYLCASRTSGGNNSPLHFGNGTRLTVT.

V is TRBV5-1 and J is TRBJ1-4, with TRBD1 matching over 7 bases. CDR1 is SGHRS, CDR2 YFSETQ, per germline. CDR3 length equals 15 residues. V dropped 4 bases and J dropped 3; count of bases not matched to a gene: 6. In DNA form, the CDR3 reads TGCGCCAGCAGCAACCGGGACAGCTCTAATGAAAAACTGTTTTTT. It is translated as CASSNRDSSNEKLFF.

This clonotype was picked up many times. The chain uses TRBV5-1 and TRBJ2-7, with D perhaps given as TRBD1 or TRBD2 (6 bases each). Germline-derived CDR1 and CDR2 are SGHRS and YFSETQ. V shed 6 bases and J shed 5 bases, with 18 bases lying between them. The CDR3 is 14 residues long. The CDR3 reads CASMRGERIHEQYF. DNA for the CDR3: TGCGCCAGCATGAGGGGGGAAAGAATCCACGAGCAGTACTTC.

This chain uses TRBV5-1 with TRBJ1-1; D perhaps matches TRBD1 (6 bases). Deletions cut 0 bases from V and 8 bases from J, with 17 bases between. Germline CDR1 SGHRS, CDR2 YFSETQ. The CDR3 is 15 amino acids. The CDR3 nucleotides read TGCGCCAGCAGCTTGGACCGCCGGGACAACAACGAAGCTTTCTTT. Residues: CASSLDRRDNNEAFF.

This clonotype was seen many times. The chain carries TRBV20-1 and TRBJ2-4; D is perhaps TRBD1 (6 bases). V shed 3 bases and J shed 8 bases, with 14 bases lying between them. The CDR3 has 13 residues. CDR1 is DFQATT, CDR2 SNEGSKA, per germline (reference sequence). Written as DNA, the CDR3 is TGCAGTGCTAGGTCAGGGGCAGGGGACATTCAGTACTTC. This gives the protein CSARSGAGDIQYF.

This clonotype was observed a few times. The genes are TRBV9 and TRBJ2-3, with 14 bases identical to TRBD2. Germline CDR1 reads SGDLS; CDR2 reads YYNGEE. Trimming cost V 3 bases and J 4 bases; bases outside gene matches: 13. This CDR3 comprises 19 residues. The CDR3 DNA reads as TGTGCCAGCAGCGACCCCCCGGGACTAGCGGGAGTTAGGGCAGATACGCAGTATTTT. It yields the protein CASSDPPGLAGVRADTQYF.

In its sample, this clonotype was seen a few times. The chain carries TRBV5-4 and TRBJ2-1, with D uncertain. V was clipped by 4 bases and J by 0 bases, with 14 bases between them. This CDR3 has 16 amino acids. Per the germline V gene, CDR1 is SGHNT and CDR2 is YYREEE (reference sequence). The CDR3 nucleotides are TGTGCCAGCAGCCCTCTAGGAGATGGCTCCTACAATGAGCAGTTCTTC. Its protein is CASSPLGDGSYNEQFF.